Below are 10 T cell receptor beta chains sequenced from a single sample in a study of T cell responses to AZD1222 COVID-19 vaccine (dated by TCRdb to about 2021). The method behind the library was the immunoSEQ multiplex PCR assay. TCRdb carries this immuneACCESS record with in-frame sequences only. Its versions omit some clonotypes, under half of them owing to an unresolved V gene in the studies checked, with the rest unexplained. In all, the sample holds 100,000 to 150,000 clones, and roughly nine tenths of those were seen once. Approximately 1.5% of the sample is taken by the ten largest. The sample's time point label is to be understood as: baseline before first vaccination. The input for sequencing was peripheral blood, taken on day 0 of AZD1222 vaccination. These TCRs come from an adult in good health.

The J gene is TRBJ2-7, the V gene TRBV18, with D tentatively TRBD1 (6 bases). With 5 bases removed from V and 3 bases from J, the gap between germline ends came to 11 bases. Germline loops: CDR1 KGHSH, CDR2 LQKENI. The CDR3 has 13 residues. The CDR3 sequence: CASSKGQNYEQYF. CDR3 DNA sequence: TGTGCCAGCTCAAAAGGACAGAACTACGAGCAGTACTTC. The variable domain in full, completed from reference TRBV18 and TRBJ2-7, reads NAGVMQNPRHLVRRRGQEARLRCSPMKGHSHVYWYRQLPEEGLKFMVYLQKENIIDESGMPKERFSAEFPKEGPSILRIQQVVRGDSAAYFCASSKGQNYEQYFGPGTRLTVT.

The V call is TRBV9, the J call TRBJ2-5; TRBD2 is a possible D gene (6 bases). Trimming took 3 bases from V and 3 from J, leaving 21 bases between them. This CDR3 comprises 17 residues. Germline-derived CDR1 and CDR2 are SGDLS and YYNGEE. The CDR3 is CASSAGMGLGREETQYF. The CDR3, as DNA: TGTGCCAGCAGCGCCGGGATGGGACTGGGTCGAGAAGAGACCCAGTACTTC.

The genes are TRBV7-2 and TRBJ2-7, with 10 bases fitting TRBD2. Looked up from germline, CDR1 is SGHTA and CDR2 is FQGNSA. The length of the CDR3 is 15 residues. The trim removed 2 bases at V and 4 bases at J, leaving 5 bases unmatched. The CDR3 spells CASSLMMTSGYEQYF. CDR3 bases: TGTGCCAGCAGCTTAATGATGACTAGCGGGTACGAGCAGTACTTC. Using reference TRBV7-2 and TRBJ2-7 for the parts outside the CDR3, the full variable domain is GAGVSQSPSNKVTEKGKDVELRCDPISGHTALYWYRQSLGQGLEFLIYFQGNSAPDKSGLPSDRFSAERTGGSVSTLTIQRTQQEDSAVYLCASSLMMTSGYEQYFGPGTRLTVT.

The rearrangement joins TRBV28 to TRBJ2-1, with D perhaps matching TRBD2 (5 bases). This CDR3 contains 16 residues. Germline values: CDR1 MDHEN, CDR2 SYDVKM. V shed 6 bases and J shed 5 bases, with 20 bases lying between them. The CDR3 nucleotides read TGTGCCAGCAGACCTCGGGCGGGCCCATACCACAATGAGCAGTTCTTC. Encoded protein: CASRPRAGPYHNEQFF. The variable domain in full, completed from reference TRBV28 and TRBJ2-1, reads DVKVTQSSRYLVKRTGEKVFLECVQDMDHENMFWYRQDPGLGLRLIYFSYDVKMKEKGDIPEGYSVSREKKERFSLILESASTNQTSMYLCASRPRAGPYHNEQFFGPGTRLTVL.

The chain has TRBV18 and TRBJ1-1; D is perhaps TRBD1 (6 bases). Trimming cost V 5 bases and J 1 base, with 11 bases left between them. This CDR3 spans 14 amino acids. CDR1 is KGHSH and CDR2 is LQKENI in the germline V gene. CDR3 nucleotide sequence: TGTGCCAGCTCAGTAGGCAGGGGGAACACTGAAGCTTTCTTT. Translating gives CASSVGRGNTEAFF.

The gene calls are TRBV10-3 and TRBJ2-3; TRBD1 agrees at 7 bases. J was trimmed by 0 bases and V by 7 bases; bases with no gene match: 10. The CDR3 loop spans 16 amino acids. In germline, CDR1 is ENHRY, CDR2 SYGVKD. CDR3 nucleotides: TGTGCCATCAAGGACAGGCACTTTAATAGCACAGATACGCAGTATTTT. The encoded protein is CAIKDRHFNSTDTQYF.

The rearrangement uses TRBV28 and TRBJ1-5; 7 nucleotides match TRBD1. CDR1 is MDHEN, CDR2 SYDVKM, per germline. This CDR3 has 12 amino acids. V shed 10 bases, J shed 4 bases, and the junction held 4 bases outside the gene matches. The CDR3 reads CAITTGNQPQHF. The CDR3 region has the DNA TGTGCCATTACGACAGGGAATCAGCCCCAGCATTTT.

The CDR3 DNA follows: TGTGCCAGCAGCTCTTTCAGGTTAGCCCTATATGGCTACACCTTC. Encoded protein: CASSSFRLALYGYTF. The chain combines TRBV5-4 with TRBJ1-2; unclear D gene. Trimming cost V 3 bases and J 5 bases, with 17 bases left between them. CDR1 and CDR2 from the germline V gene are SGHNT and YYREEE (reference sequence). The length of the CDR3 is 15 residues.

The rearrangement links TRBV7-2 to TRBJ2-1, with a possible D match to TRBD2 (5 bases). Germline V gene lookup returns CDR1 SGHTA and CDR2 FQGNSA. CDR3 length equals 16 residues. Trimming pared 0 bases from V and 1 base from J, leaving 10 bases between. The CDR3 region has the DNA TGTGCCAGCAGCTTAGCTAGCGTCGGGTCCTACAATGAGCAGTTCTTC. As protein: CASSLASVGSYNEQFF.

The chain employs TRBV7-3 and TRBJ1-2; 7 bases agree with TRBD1. Germline V gene sequence: CDR1 SGHTA, CDR2 FQGTGA. The junction had 5 bases not matched to a gene; V was cut back by 3 bases and J by 4 bases. The CDR3 spans 14 residues. DNA for the CDR3: TGTGCCAGCAGCTTTAAGGGGGCAGGCTATGGCTACACCTTC. Protein sequence: CASSFKGAGYGYTF.